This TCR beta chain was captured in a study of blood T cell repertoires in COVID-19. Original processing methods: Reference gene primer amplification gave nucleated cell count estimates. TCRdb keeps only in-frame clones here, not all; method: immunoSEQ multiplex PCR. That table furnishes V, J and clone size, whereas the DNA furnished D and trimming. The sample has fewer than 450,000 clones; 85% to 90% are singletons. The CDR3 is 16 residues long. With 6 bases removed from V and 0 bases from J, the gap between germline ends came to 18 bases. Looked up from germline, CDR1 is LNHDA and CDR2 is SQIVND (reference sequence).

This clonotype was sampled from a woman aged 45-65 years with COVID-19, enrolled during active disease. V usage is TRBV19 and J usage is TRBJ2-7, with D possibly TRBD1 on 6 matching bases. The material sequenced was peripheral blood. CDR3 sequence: CASSPRAGANSYEQYF. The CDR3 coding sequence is TGTGCCAGTAGCCCTCGGGCAGGGGCGAACTCCTACGAGCAGTACTTC.